This paragraph covers one T cell receptor (beta chain) sequence. Its ends do not fully match the called genes, so a read error is possible. This sample was included in a study of CD8 T cells in Susac syndrome. The CDR3 is made up of 17 amino acids. Germline V gives CDR1 KGHSH, CDR2 LQKENI. Random hexamers were used to reverse transcribe the RNA input (roughly 0.5 to 1 ug). An immunoSEQ multiplex PCR generated amplified TCR beta CDR3 products spanning 54 Vbeta and 13 Jbeta. In TCRdb, the immunoSEQ multiplex PCR reads were re-called with MiXCR into one record per CDR3 protein. Here the sample spans some 170,000 distinct CDR3 sequences, around 94% being singletons. Sequencing of TCR beta was undertaken in CD8+ and CD4+ T cells derived from blood. The authors negatively isolated CD8+ and CD4+ T cells and FACS-enriched TEMRA cells.

The rearrangement joins TRBV18 to TRBJ2-5; D gene ambiguous. The sequenced material came from CD4+ T cells from PBMCs. The TCR comes from a human donor with multiple sclerosis. In DNA form, the CDR3 reads TGTGCCAGCTCGCCACGAAGGCGGAGCCAAGAGCAAGAGACCCAGTACTTC. Translation gives CASSPRRRSQEQETQYF.